Below, 14 T cell receptor beta chains from the same sample are listed, as sequenced in a study of T-cell memory formation after mild COVID-19. MiXCR, applied by TCRdb to the 5' RACE reads, yields one record per CDR3 protein. Among approximately 210,000 distinct CDR3 sequences, 8% to 11% were seen once, and the ten largest hold approximately 3%. Sequenced: PBMCs or a T cell subset sorted from them (not recorded which). All receptors derive from a man between 18 and 35 years old who had mild COVID-19 (a few samples of this study predate the infection). Cell type and time point are not known.

This chain connects TRBV4-2 to TRBJ2-3; 8 bases are shared with TRBD1. Germline V gene data show CDR1 as LGHNA and CDR2 as YNFKEQ. The CDR3 consists of 16 residues. J was trimmed by 4 bases and V by 0 bases; bases with no gene match: 6. In DNA, the CDR3 is TGTGCCAGCAGCCAAGATCGGCAGGGGGCCGCAGATACGCAGTATTTT. It encodes CASSQDRQGAADTQYF.

This chain connects TRBV7-9 to TRBJ2-3; tentative D call: TRBD2 (6 bases). This CDR3 has 15 amino acids. V lost 2 bases and J 7 bases, leaving 16 bases between the germline ends. Per germline, CDR1 SEHNR and CDR2 FQNEAQ (reference sequence). DNA of the CDR3: TGTGCCAGCAGCTTAAGGGGCGGAGGGGTCAATACGCAGTATTTT. Its translation is CASSLRGGGVNTQYF. Based on the CDR3 plus reference TRBV7-9 and TRBJ2-3, the full variable domain is DTGVSQNPRHKITKRGQNVTFRCDPISEHNRLYWYRQTLGQGPEFLTYFQNEAQLEKSRLLSDRFSAERPKGSFSTLEIQRTEQGDSAMYLCASSLRGGGVNTQYFGPGTRLTVL.

The gene calls are TRBV2 and TRBJ2-1; D may be TRBD1 (5 bases). Trimming shortened V by 8 bases and J by 2 bases, and 7 bases separated the two germline ends. The V gene's germline CDR1 is SNHLY and CDR2 FYNNEI. The CDR3 loop spans 12 amino acids. The CDR3 DNA follows: TGTGCCAGCGCGACAGCCTACAATGAGCAGTTCTTC. Its protein is CASATAYNEQFF. The whole variable domain, filled in from reference TRBV2 and TRBJ2-1, reads EPEVTQTPSHQVTQMGQEVILRCVPISNHLYFYWYRQILGQKVEFLVSFYNNEISEKSEIFDDQFSVERPDGSNFTLKIRSTKLEDSAMYFCASATAYNEQFFGPGTRLTVL.

This clonotype has more than one count but fewer than ten. The gene calls are TRBV5-5 and TRBJ1-2; D is undetermined. Per germline, CDR1 SGHKS and CDR2 YYEKEE (reference sequence). The V end was cut by 1 base, the J end by 10 bases, with 8 bases between. The CDR3 spans 11 residues. The CDR3 spells CASSLFRVYTF. The CDR3 DNA reads TGTGCCAGCAGCTTGTTTAGGGTCTACACCTTC.

The chain joins TRBV27 to TRBJ2-3; no firm D call. The CDR3 runs to 13 residues. CDR1 and CDR2 (germline): MNHEY, SMNVEV (reference sequence). The germline V and J ends were trimmed by 5 bases and 2 bases, with 8 bases remaining between them. The CDR3 bases are TGTGCCAGCAGTACTAAATACACAGATACGCAGTATTTT. Translated: CASSTKYTDTQYF.

This clonotype was seen a few times. The CDR3 sequence: CASSRSQDVSNQPQHF. The CDR3 region has the DNA TGTGCCAGCAGTCGGTCCCAGGACGTTAGCAATCAGCCCCAGCATTTT. This chain uses TRBV6-5 with TRBJ1-5; D gene unclear. The germline V gene has CDR1 MNHEY and CDR2 SVGAGI. V was clipped by 5 bases and J by 0 bases, with 14 bases between them. The CDR3 has 16 residues.

The chain combines TRBV5-1 with TRBJ2-3; no firm D call. Per germline, CDR1 SGHRS and CDR2 YFSETQ. With 4 bases removed from V and 0 bases from J, the gap between germline ends came to 15 bases. The CDR3 totals 16 residues. Written as DNA, the CDR3 is TGCGCCAGCAGCGGTGGGTCCTACTCCAGCACAGATACGCAGTATTTT. Residues: CASSGGSYSSTDTQYF.

The chain employs TRBV9 and TRBJ2-7, with D uncertain. CDR1 is SGDLS, CDR2 YYNGEE, per germline. CDR3 length: 11 residues. The V end lost 4 bases, the J end lost 3 bases, and 5 bases lay between the germline ends. The DNA for the CDR3 is TGTGCCAGCAGCCCGTACTACGAGCAGTACTTC. Encoded protein: CASSPYYEQYF.

The chain recombines TRBV25-1 with TRBJ2-1, with D tentatively TRBD1 (5 bases). V was cut by 4 bases and J by 0 bases, with 7 bases left in between. The CDR3 consists of 14 residues. Germline assignment: CDR1 MGHDK and CDR2 SYGVNS. The CDR3 is CASSGQSSYNEQFF. CDR3 nucleotides: TGTGCCAGCAGTGGACAGAGCTCCTACAATGAGCAGTTCTTC.

This sequence joins TRBV30 and TRBJ1-3, with 9 bases that match TRBD1. This CDR3 has 14 amino acids. V trimming: 8 bases; J trimming: 7 bases; junction bases outside the gene matches: 12. Germline V lookup: CDR1 GTSNPN, CDR2 SVGIG (reference sequence). CDR3: CASPDRGGGNTIYF. In DNA, the CDR3 is TGTGCCAGCCCGGACAGGGGAGGAGGGAACACCATATATTTT.

The chain couples TRBV5-4 to TRBJ2-1, with a weak D call TRBD2 (6 bases). The CDR3 spans 16 residues. Germline V gene data show CDR1 as SGHNT and CDR2 as YYREEE (reference sequence). V lost 3 bases to trimming and J lost 4 bases, with 17 bases between them. CDR3 region: CASSSPGAAGYNEQFF. For the CDR3, the DNA is TGTGCCAGCAGCTCCCCTGGGGCCGCGGGGTACAATGAGCAGTTCTTC. The full variable domain, rest sourced from reference TRBV5-4 and TRBJ2-1, is ETGVTQSPTHLIKTRGQQVTLRCSSQSGHNTVSWYQQALGQGPQFIFQYYREEENGRGNFPPRFSGLQFPNYSSELNVNALELDDSALYLCASSSPGAAGYNEQFFGPGTRLTVL.

The genes are TRBV7-8 and TRBJ2-2, with D unclear. V shed 0 bases and J shed 1 base, with 6 bases lying between them. This CDR3 has 15 amino acids. From germline, CDR1 is SGHVS and CDR2 FQNEAQ. CDR3 loop: CASSLALLNTGELFF. The DNA for the CDR3 is TGTGCCAGCAGCTTAGCCCTTCTGAACACCGGGGAGCTGTTTTTT.

This clonotype was seen repeatedly, ten times or more. This chain links TRBV3-1 with TRBJ1-1, with D unresolved. V lost 0 bases and J 4 bases, leaving 6 bases between the germline ends. CDR3 length: 13 residues. In germline, CDR1 is LGHDT, CDR2 YNNKEL (reference sequence). The CDR3 nucleotides read TGTGCCAGCAGCCAAGATAGGGCCACTGAAGCTTTCTTT. Residues: CASSQDRATEAFF.

This clonotype was counted ten times or more. V and J are TRBV7-9 and TRBJ2-5; D possibly uses TRBD1 or TRBD2 (6 bases each). Germline CDR1 reads SEHNR; CDR2 reads FQNEAQ (reference sequence). V lost 2 bases and J 3 bases, leaving 16 bases between the germline ends. There are 16 residues in the CDR3. CDR3 sequence (DNA): TGTGCCAGCAGCTTAAGTATCGGGGGCCCTGAAGAGACCCAGTACTTC. It specifies CASSLSIGGPEETQYF.